The 2 T cell receptor beta chains given below trace back to one sample, sequenced in a study of shared clonotypes between healthy human individuals. Sequencing used immunoSEQ multiplex PCR; TCRdb keeps in-frame clones, though not all of them. The sample records around 440,000 clones, over 60% being singletons. The sequencing sample was made of PBMCs. The source of these receptors is a middle-aged woman in good health. Some clones in this sample may be carry-over from other donors' samples.

This chain links TRBV29-1 with TRBJ2-7, with TRBD1 identical over 9 bases. From germline, CDR1 is SQVTM and CDR2 ANQGSEA. CDR3 length: 13 residues. Germline trimming cut 7 bases from V and 6 bases from J; bases unmatched to any gene: 10. This CDR3 is CSALRDREGEQYF. The DNA of the CDR3 is TGCAGCGCACTCCGGGACAGGGAGGGCGAGCAGTACTTC.

The chain recombines TRBV6-5 with TRBJ2-7, with TRBD2 matching over 7 bases. V lost 5 bases to trimming and J lost 4 bases; unmatched junction nucleotides: 11. Germline CDR1 MNHEY, CDR2 SVGAGI. CDR3 length equals 15 residues. CDR3 sequence reads: CASSPAGVKEYEQYF. CDR3 DNA: TGTGCCAGCAGTCCGGCGGGGGTAAAGGAATACGAGCAGTACTTC.